One sample yielded the 19 T cell receptor beta chains listed below, sequenced in a study of cytomegalovirus exposure and HLA in healthy donors. The PCR ran on 60 Vbeta and 13 Jbeta primers. The method was immunoSEQ multiplex PCR; TCRdb's version includes in-frame clones alone and lacks a portion of them. The sample comprises about 170,000 clones, approximately 81% of which are singletons, and 2.4% rests with the top ten. Sequencing was carried out using PBMCs. The receptors were sampled from a male donor in good health and CMV-seronegative.

The V call is TRBV28, the J call TRBJ1-2, with D maybe TRBD1 (5 bases). CDR1 and CDR2 from the germline V gene are MDHEN and SYDVKM. V was clipped by 5 bases and J by 7 bases, with 20 bases between them. This CDR3 contains 15 residues. The CDR3 DNA sequence: TGTGCCAGCAGTCCGTCCCCTTGGGGCCAACTTGGCTACACCTTC. Protein sequence: CASSPSPWGQLGYTF.

The CDR3 loop is CASSVGVTGTGELFF. The CDR3 bases are TGTGCCAGCAGCGTAGGGGTTACGGGCACCGGGGAGCTGTTTTTT. The chain couples TRBV9 to TRBJ2-2; D is uncertain. Germline loops: CDR1 SGDLS, CDR2 YYNGEE. The CDR3 is 15 amino acids. The V and J ends lost 0 bases and 4 bases respectively, with 10 bases between them.

The chain joins TRBV25-1 to TRBJ1-2; a possible D gene is TRBD1 (5 bases). Germline CDR1 reads MGHDK; CDR2 reads SYGVNS. V was shortened by 1 base and J by 2 bases, with 11 bases between the two germline ends. This CDR3 has 15 amino acids. The CDR3 coding sequence is TGTGCCAGCAGTGAATTCGGGGGACGAAACTATGGCTACACCTTC. Its protein is CASSEFGGRNYGYTF.

The chain combines TRBV27 with TRBJ1-3; D is perhaps TRBD1 (5 bases). The CDR3 is made up of 14 amino acids. Trimming pared 8 bases from V and 3 bases from J, leaving 14 bases between. Germline V CDR1 and CDR2: MNHEY, SMNVEV (reference sequence). The CDR3 DNA reads TGTGCCAGCCCCCCTCAGACAGTTGGAAACACCATATATTTT. As protein: CASPPQTVGNTIYF.

The chain employs TRBV14 and TRBJ1-1; the D is unclear. Trimming removed 4 bases from V and 6 bases from J, with 9 bases in between. CDR1 and CDR2 from the germline V gene are SGHDN and FVKESK. This CDR3 is built from 12 residues. In DNA form, the CDR3 reads TGTGCCAGCAGCCGATCAAGAGCTGAAGCTTTCTTT. Translation gives CASSRSRAEAFF. Using reference TRBV14 and TRBJ1-1 for the parts outside the CDR3, the full variable domain is EAGVTQFPSHSVIEKGQTVTLRCDPISGHDNLYWYRRVMGKEIKFLLHFVKESKQDESGMPNNRFLAERTGGTYSTLKVQPAELEDSGVYFCASSRSRAEAFFGQGTRLTVV.

The CDR3: CASSQPPTGNYGYTF. The CDR3 DNA reads TGCGCCAGCAGCCAACCACCGACAGGGAACTATGGCTACACCTTC. V usage is TRBV4-1 and J usage is TRBJ1-2; 7 bases are a match to TRBD1. The J segment lost 2 bases and the V segment lost 2 bases, leaving 5 bases of the junction unmatched. This CDR3 spans 15 amino acids. The germline gives CDR1 MGHRA, CDR2 YSYEKL.

This CDR3 reads CASSPSQGLGQPQHF. The DNA for the CDR3 is TGTGCCAGCAGCCCTAGTCAGGGGCTAGGTCAGCCCCAGCATTTT. The chain links TRBV7-9 to TRBJ1-5; tentative D call: TRBD1 (6 bases). V was clipped by 5 bases and J by 6 bases, with 17 bases between them. CDR1 is SEHNR and CDR2 is FQNEAQ in the germline V gene (reference sequence). The CDR3 is made up of 15 amino acids.

The V and J genes are TRBV28 and TRBJ1-2, with 7 bases fitting TRBD1. Trimming took 3 bases from V and 5 from J; bases not matched to a gene: 9. This CDR3 region has 15 residues. Germline assignment: CDR1 MDHEN and CDR2 SYDVKM. CDR3 amino acids: CASSFGGGAGYGYTF. The CDR3 DNA sequence: TGTGCCAGCAGTTTCGGAGGGGGCGCAGGGTATGGCTACACCTTC.

This chain uses TRBV7-2 with TRBJ2-5; D may be TRBD2 (6 bases). V lost 2 bases, J lost 4 bases, and 8 bases lay in between. CDR1 is SGHTA and CDR2 is FQGNSA in the germline V gene. The CDR3 runs to 13 residues. CDR3 nucleotide sequence: TGTGCCAGCAGCTTAAACGGGGGAGAGACCCAGTACTTC. Translating it yields CASSLNGGETQYF.

The chain uses TRBV14 and TRBJ2-5; 12 nucleotides agree with TRBD2. CDR1 is SGHDN and CDR2 is FVKESK in the germline V gene. The CDR3 runs to 15 residues. V gave up 4 bases and J gave up 5 bases; unmatched junction bases: 5. For the CDR3, the DNA is TGTGCCAGCAGCCGCGGACTAGCGGGGAGGGAGACCCAGTACTTC. This gives the protein CASSRGLAGRETQYF.

V and J are TRBV5-1 and TRBJ2-3, with 9 bases matching TRBD1. Germline assignment: CDR1 SGHRS and CDR2 YFSETQ. This CDR3 comprises 14 residues. The junction had 3 bases not matched to a gene; V was cut back by 4 bases and J by 3 bases. CDR3 nucleotides: TGCGCCAGCAGCCCGGGACAGGGTACAGATACGCAGTATTTT. This translates into CASSPGQGTDTQYF.

This clone appeared a single time. The chain employs TRBV27 and TRBJ2-7; 9 nucleotides align to TRBD1. Germline V lookup: CDR1 MNHEY, CDR2 SMNVEV (reference sequence). The V gene end was trimmed by 3 bases and the J gene end by 0 bases; junction bases not matched to a gene: 3. This CDR3 has 15 residues. In DNA form, the CDR3 reads TGTGCCAGCAGTTTGACAGGGGGTTCCTCCTACGAGCAGTACTTC. Its protein is CASSLTGGSSYEQYF.

The V and J genes are TRBV6-1 and TRBJ2-7; D possibly corresponds to TRBD2 (7 bases). V was pared by 3 bases and J by 3 bases, with 18 bases between. The germline gives CDR1 MNHNS, CDR2 SASEGT. The CDR3 consists of 16 residues. The CDR3 is CASSENFRGGLYEQYF. CDR3 nucleotides: TGTGCCAGCAGTGAGAATTTTAGGGGGGGACTCTACGAGCAGTACTTC.

This clone was seen a few times. Other DNA sequences of this sample code for an identical CDR3. V and J are TRBV6-1 and TRBJ2-1; 7 bases fit TRBD2. The germline V gene has CDR1 MNHNS and CDR2 SASEGT. The CDR3 has 14 amino acids. The V gene end was trimmed by 0 bases and the J gene end by 4 bases; junction bases not matched to a gene: 0. The CDR3 DNA reads TGTGCCAGCAGTGAAGCGGGAGGGTACAATGAGCAGTTCTTC. Amino acid sequence: CASSEAGGYNEQFF.

The V gene is TRBV30, the J gene TRBJ1-5; no reliable D call. The V gene lost 7 bases and the J gene lost 4 bases, with 26 bases spanning the gap. CDR1 is GTSNPN and CDR2 is SVGIG in the germline V gene (reference sequence). The CDR3 contains 17 residues. CDR3 coding DNA: TGTGCCTACGCGGGGTCCTTCGTTGGGTCTAAGAATCAGCCCCAGCATTTT. Amino acids: CAYAGSFVGSKNQPQHF.

The V and J genes are TRBV6-5 and TRBJ2-7; TRBD2 is a possible D gene (6 bases). Germline V gene sequence: CDR1 MNHEY, CDR2 SVGAGI. V lost 10 bases and J 0 bases, leaving 16 bases between the germline ends. CDR3 length: 14 amino acids. The CDR3 sequence is CATHVAVPSYEQYF. The CDR3 bases are TGTGCCACCCACGTAGCGGTACCCTCCTACGAGCAGTACTTC.

V is TRBV19 and J is TRBJ2-5; 10 bases align to TRBD2. J gave up 5 bases and V 6 bases, and 6 bases lay outside the gene matches. The germline gives CDR1 LNHDA, CDR2 SQIVND (reference sequence). CDR3 length: 14 residues. CDR3 DNA sequence: TGTGCCAGTAGCACTAGCGGGACGGGCGAGACCCAGTACTTC. Translated, it gives CASSTSGTGETQYF.

The chain has TRBV21-1 and TRBJ1-1; TRBD1 reflects the table's D call only, with no check against the DNA. TRBV21-1 is marked as a pseudogene. The CDR3 runs 13 residues. The CDR3 DNA follows: TGTGCCAGCAGCTCTGACAGGGTGGGTGAAGCTTTCTTT. Translated, it gives CASSSDRVGEAFF.

This chain uses TRBV4-3 with TRBJ2-5; weak D call: TRBD1 (7 bases). CDR1 LGHNA and CDR2 YSLEER come from the germline V gene. The length of the CDR3 is 16 residues. V lost 1 base, J lost 4 bases, and 16 bases lay in between. CDR3 DNA: TGCGCCAGCAGCCAAGGACAGGGCGGGAAGGGAGAGACCCAGTACTTC. Translation gives CASSQGQGGKGETQYF.